Described below is a single T cell receptor (beta chain) sequence and its context. Its antigen is still unknown. This entry comes from a study of cytomegalovirus exposure and HLA in healthy donors. Study in general: Early released data had tens of millions of unique TCRs, all coming from HLA-typed donors. Overall study findings and caveats: According to a later analysis, most TCR beta chains associated with CMV appeared HLA-restricted. It has been reported that TCR beta sequences accurately predicted the HLA-A and HLA-B alleles of most subjects.

The PCR used 60 Vbeta and 13 Jbeta primers. Sequencing was performed with immunoSEQ multiplex PCR; in TCRdb, only in-frame clones are kept and a portion is missing. Of about 140,000 clones listed, 82% were seen once; the top ten hold over 9.5%. The CDR3 is 16 amino acids. V trimming: 5 bases; J trimming: 5 bases; junction bases outside the gene matches: 11. Looked up from germline, CDR1 is SGHTA and CDR2 is FQGNSA. Donors counted as nominally healthy when sampled, yet unrecorded immune exposures were likely. Sequencing was done on a sample of PBMCs. The chain couples TRBV7-2 to TRBJ2-1; 8 nucleotides line up with TRBD1. The clonotype was recovered from a woman aged 60-70 years in good health and CMV-seropositive. The CDR3 sequence is CASSAGRGRANNEQFF. The CDR3 coding sequence is TGTGCCAGCAGCGCCGGCAGGGGGCGGGCGAACAATGAGCAGTTCTTC.